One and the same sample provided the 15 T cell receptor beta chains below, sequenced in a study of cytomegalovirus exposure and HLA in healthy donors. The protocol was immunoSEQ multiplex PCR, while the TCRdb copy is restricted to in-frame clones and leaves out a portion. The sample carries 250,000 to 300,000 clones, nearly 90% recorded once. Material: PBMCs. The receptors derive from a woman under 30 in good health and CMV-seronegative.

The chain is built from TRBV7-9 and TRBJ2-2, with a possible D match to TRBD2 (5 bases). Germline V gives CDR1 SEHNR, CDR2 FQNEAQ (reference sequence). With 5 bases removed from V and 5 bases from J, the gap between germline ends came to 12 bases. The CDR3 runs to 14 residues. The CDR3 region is CASSLQTGTGELFF. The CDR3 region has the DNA TGTGCCAGCAGCCTTCAAACGGGGACCGGGGAGCTGTTTTTT.

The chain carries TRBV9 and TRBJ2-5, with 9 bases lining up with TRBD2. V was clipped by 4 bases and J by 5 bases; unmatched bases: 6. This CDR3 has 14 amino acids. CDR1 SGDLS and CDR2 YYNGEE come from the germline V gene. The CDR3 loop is CASSSTSGRETQYF. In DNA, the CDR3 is TGTGCCAGCAGCTCCACTAGCGGGCGTGAGACCCAGTACTTC.

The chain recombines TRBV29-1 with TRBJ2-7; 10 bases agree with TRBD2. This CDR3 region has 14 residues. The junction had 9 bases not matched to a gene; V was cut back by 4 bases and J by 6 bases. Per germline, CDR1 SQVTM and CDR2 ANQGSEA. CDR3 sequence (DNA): TGCAGCGTTGCCGTAGCGGGGGGCACTCGCGAGCAGTACTTC. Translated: CSVAVAGGTREQYF.

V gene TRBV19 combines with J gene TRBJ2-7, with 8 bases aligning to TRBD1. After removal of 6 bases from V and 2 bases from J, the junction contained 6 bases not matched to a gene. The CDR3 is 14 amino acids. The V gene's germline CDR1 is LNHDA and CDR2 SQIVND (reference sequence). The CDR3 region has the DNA TGTGCCAGTAGCCGGACAGGGTCAACCTACGAGCAGTACTTC. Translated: CASSRTGSTYEQYF. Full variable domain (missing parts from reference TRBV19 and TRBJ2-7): DGGITQSPKYLFRKEGQNVTLSCEQNLNHDAMYWYRQDPGQGLRLIYYSQIVNDFQKGDIAEGYSVSREKKESFPLTVTSAQKNPTAFYLCASSRTGSTYEQYFGPGTRLTVT.

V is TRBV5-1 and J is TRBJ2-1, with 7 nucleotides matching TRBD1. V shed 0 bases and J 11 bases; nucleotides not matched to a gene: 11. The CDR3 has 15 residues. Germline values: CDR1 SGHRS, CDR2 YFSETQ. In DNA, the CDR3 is TGCGCCAGCAGCTTGGAAAGGGGGCACTCAATGCAGCAGTTCTTC. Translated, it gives CASSLERGHSMQQFF.

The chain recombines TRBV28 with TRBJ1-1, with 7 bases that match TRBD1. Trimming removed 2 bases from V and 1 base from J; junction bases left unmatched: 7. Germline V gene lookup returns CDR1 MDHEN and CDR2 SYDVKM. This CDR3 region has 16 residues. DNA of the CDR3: TGTGCCAGCAGTTTAGAGGTCGCAGGGGGGAACACTGAAGCTTTCTTT. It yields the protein CASSLEVAGGNTEAFF. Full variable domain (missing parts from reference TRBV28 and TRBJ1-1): DVKVTQSSRYLVKRTGEKVFLECVQDMDHENMFWYRQDPGLGLRLIYFSYDVKMKEKGDIPEGYSVSREKKERFSLILESASTNQTSMYLCASSLEVAGGNTEAFFGQGTRLTVV.

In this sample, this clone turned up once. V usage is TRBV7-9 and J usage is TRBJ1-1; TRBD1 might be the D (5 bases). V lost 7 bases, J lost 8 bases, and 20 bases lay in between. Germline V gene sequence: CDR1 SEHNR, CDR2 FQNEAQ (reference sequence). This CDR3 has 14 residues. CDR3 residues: CASTRQRTTKEAFF. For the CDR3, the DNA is TGTGCCAGCACCCGACAGAGAACGACGAAAGAAGCTTTCTTT.

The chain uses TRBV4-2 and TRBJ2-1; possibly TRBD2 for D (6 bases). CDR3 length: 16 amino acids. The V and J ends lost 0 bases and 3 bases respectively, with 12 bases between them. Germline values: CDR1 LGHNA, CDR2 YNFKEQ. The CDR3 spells CASSQESAGIYNEQFF. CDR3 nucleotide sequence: TGTGCCAGCAGCCAAGAGTCGGCGGGGATCTACAATGAGCAGTTCTTC.

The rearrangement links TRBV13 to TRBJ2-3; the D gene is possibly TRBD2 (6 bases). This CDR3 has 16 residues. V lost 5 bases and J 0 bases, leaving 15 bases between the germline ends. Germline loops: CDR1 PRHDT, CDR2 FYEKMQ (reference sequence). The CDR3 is CASSGRRGPSTDTQYF. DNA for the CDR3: TGTGCCAGCAGCGGAAGGCGGGGCCCTAGCACAGATACGCAGTATTTT.

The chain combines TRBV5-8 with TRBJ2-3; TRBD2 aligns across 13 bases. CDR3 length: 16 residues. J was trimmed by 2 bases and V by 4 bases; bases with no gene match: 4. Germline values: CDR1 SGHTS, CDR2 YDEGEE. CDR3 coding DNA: TGTGCCAGCAGCACTGGACTAGCGGGGGCCACAGATACGCAGTATTTT. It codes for CASSTGLAGATDTQYF.

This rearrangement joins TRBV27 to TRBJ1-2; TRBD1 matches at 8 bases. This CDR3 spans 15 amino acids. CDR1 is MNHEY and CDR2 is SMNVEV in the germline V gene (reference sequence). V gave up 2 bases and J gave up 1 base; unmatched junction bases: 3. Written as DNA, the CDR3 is TGTGCCAGCAGTTTACAGGGGGCAATTAACTATGGCTACACCTTC. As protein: CASSLQGAINYGYTF.

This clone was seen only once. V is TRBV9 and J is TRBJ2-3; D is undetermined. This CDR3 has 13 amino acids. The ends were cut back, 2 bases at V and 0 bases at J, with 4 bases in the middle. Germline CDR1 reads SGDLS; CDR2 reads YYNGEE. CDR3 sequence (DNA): TGTGCCAGCAGCGTGGCTAGCACAGATACGCAGTATTTT. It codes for CASSVASTDTQYF.

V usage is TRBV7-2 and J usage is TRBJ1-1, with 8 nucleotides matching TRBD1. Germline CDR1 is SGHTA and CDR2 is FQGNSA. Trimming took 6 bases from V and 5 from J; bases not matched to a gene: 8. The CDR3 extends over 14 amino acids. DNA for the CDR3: TGTGCCAGCAGTTCAGACAGGGGTCGGACTGAAGCTTTCTTT. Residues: CASSSDRGRTEAFF.

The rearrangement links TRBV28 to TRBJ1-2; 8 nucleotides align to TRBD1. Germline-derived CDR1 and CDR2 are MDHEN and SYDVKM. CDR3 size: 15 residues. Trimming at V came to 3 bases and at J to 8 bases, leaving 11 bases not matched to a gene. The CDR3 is CASSFRDRSTWGYTF. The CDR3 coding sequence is TGTGCCAGCAGTTTCCGGGACAGGTCTACTTGGGGCTACACCTTC.

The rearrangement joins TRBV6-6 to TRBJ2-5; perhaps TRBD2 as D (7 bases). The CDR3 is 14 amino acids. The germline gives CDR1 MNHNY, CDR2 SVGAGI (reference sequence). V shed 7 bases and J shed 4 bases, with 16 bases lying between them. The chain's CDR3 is CASIEGGAIETQYF. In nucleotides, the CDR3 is TGTGCCAGCATCGAAGGGGGGGCCATAGAGACCCAGTACTTC.